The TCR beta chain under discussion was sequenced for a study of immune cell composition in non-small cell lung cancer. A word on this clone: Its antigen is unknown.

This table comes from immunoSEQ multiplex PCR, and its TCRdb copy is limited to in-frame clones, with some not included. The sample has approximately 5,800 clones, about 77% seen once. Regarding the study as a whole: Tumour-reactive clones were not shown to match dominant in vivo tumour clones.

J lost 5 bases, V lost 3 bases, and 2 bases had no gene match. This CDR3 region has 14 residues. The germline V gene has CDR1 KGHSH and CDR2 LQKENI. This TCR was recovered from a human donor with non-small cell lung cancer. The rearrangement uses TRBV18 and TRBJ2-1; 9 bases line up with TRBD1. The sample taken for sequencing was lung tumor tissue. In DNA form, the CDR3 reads TGTGCCAGCTCACCTAGACAGGGGGACAATGAGCAGTTCTTC. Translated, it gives CASSPRQGDNEQFF.